This T cell receptor beta chain derives from a study of blood T cell repertoires in COVID-19. Study as a whole: Material from acute and convalescent COVID-19 was sourced from the United States, Italy and Spain. From T cells, B-cell-depleted T cells, or PBMCs came the material, which was cDNA or gDNA.

As originally analysed: From reference gene primer amplification, estimates of nucleated cell counts were derived. Sequencing used immunoSEQ multiplex PCR; TCRdb keeps in-frame clones, though not all of them. That table is the source of V, J and clone size, and D and trimming were worked out from the DNA. The repertoire consists of about 39,000 clones, with approximately 90% occurring once and the leading ten covering roughly 2.2%. This CDR3 has 15 residues. From germline, CDR1 is SEHNR and CDR2 FQNEAQ (reference sequence). The V and J ends lost 7 bases and 8 bases, in that order; junction bases with no gene match: 11.

The gene calls are TRBV7-9 and TRBJ2-1; the match to TRBD2 covers 10 bases. The receptor was derived from a man in his fifties or sixties with active COVID-19. Source material: peripheral blood. The DNA of the CDR3 is TGTGCCAGCACCCCCCTTCTAGCGGGAGAGCATGAGCAGTTCTTC. This encodes CASTPLLAGEHEQFF.